These T cell receptor beta chains were read from a single sample in a study of cytomegalovirus exposure and HLA in healthy donors. Sequencing used immunoSEQ multiplex PCR; TCRdb keeps in-frame clones, though not all of them. The data contain about 99,000 clones, approximately 80% of them singletons. Sequencing used PBMCs. Every receptor here comes from a male donor in good health and CMV-seropositive. Each CDR3 is given with its conserved first and last residue. The order of the fields is V gene, D gene, J gene, clone size, CDR3 DNA, CDR3 protein. D genes are given only for firm matches. Size values are once, few and many counts, or a class for expanded clones, and some rows have none.

TRBV30,TRBD1,TRBJ1-5,NA,TGTGCCTGGAGTGCTTTCTCGGGACAGGCGCGCAATCAGCCCCAGCATTTT,CAWSAFSGQARNQPQHF
TRBV7-6,TRBD2,TRBJ2-5,NA,TGTGCCAGCAGCCTAGTCACTAGCGGGGGAGTCCAAGAGACCCAGTACTTC,CASSLVTSGGVQETQYF
TRBV7-6,NA,TRBJ1-2,NA,TGTGCCAGCAGCTTAGCCCCACCGGGACACCGCGACTATGGCTACACCTTC,CASSLAPPGHRDYGYTF
TRBV29-1,NA,TRBJ1-2,NA,TGCAGCGTTGAACCGGCAGGCTATGGCTACACCTTC,CSVEPAGYGYTF
TRBV4-1,NA,TRBJ1-3,NA,TGCGCCAGCAGCCAAGACAGGGTGGTTGGTGGAAACACCATATATTTT,CASSQDRVVGGNTIYF
TRBV6-1,NA,TRBJ2-7,few,TGTGCCAGCAGCCCTCAAGGAGATCGCGAGCAGTACTTC,CASSPQGDREQYF
TRBV5-4,TRBD2,TRBJ2-7,NA,TGTGCCAGCAGTACTAGCGGGCCCTACGAGCAGTACTTC,CASSTSGPYEQYF
TRBV15,NA,TRBJ1-1,NA,TGTGCCACCAGCAGAGATGGAGTTAACACTGAAGCTTTCTTT,CATSRDGVNTEAFF
TRBV7-2,NA,TRBJ2-7,NA,TGTGCCAGCAGCTCCGAGGGGTGGAGGGGCGCCTACGAGCAGTACTTC,CASSSEGWRGAYEQYF
TRBV11-3,NA,TRBJ2-7,NA,TGTGCCAGCAGCTTAAGCGGTGGCAGCTCCTACGAGCAGTACTTC,CASSLSGGSSYEQYF
TRBV13,NA,TRBJ1-6,NA,TGTGCCAGCAGCTTGAGGAGCTCCTATAATTCACCCCTCCACTTT,CASSLRSSYNSPLHF
TRBV6-1,TRBD2,TRBJ2-7,NA,TGTGCCAGCAGTGTCGGGCTAGCGGGGGGATCCTCCTACGAGCAGTACTTC,CASSVGLAGGSSYEQYF
TRBV30,TRBD2,TRBJ2-3,NA,TGTGCCTGGAGAAGCGGGGGAAGTTATACGCAGTATTTT,CAWRSGGSYTQYF
TRBV6-5,NA,TRBJ1-5,NA,TGTGCCAGCAGTTACTCTCTGAATCAGCCCCAGCATTTT,CASSYSLNQPQHF
TRBV7-9,NA,TRBJ1-5,NA,TGTGCCAGCAGCAGCGCGCCAGCCAATCAGCCCCAGCATTTT,CASSSAPANQPQHF
TRBV30,NA,TRBJ1-2,NA,TGTGCCTGGAGAAGGTGGCAGGGCAACTATGGCTACACCTTC,CAWRRWQGNYGYTF
TRBV5-4,NA,TRBJ2-3,NA,TGTGCCAGCAGCTTGAGGGTGGGGGGAGTCACAGATACGCAGTATTTT,CASSLRVGGVTDTQYF
TRBV10-2,TRBD1,TRBJ1-5,NA,TGCGCCAGCAGTGACCCGGACAGGGGCGGGAATCAGCCCCAGCATTTT,CASSDPDRGGNQPQHF
TRBV7-9,TRBD1,TRBJ1-2,NA,TGTGCCAGCATCCTTACCGAGGGGGCGGAATTCGGCTACACCTTC,CASILTEGAEFGYTF
TRBV2,TRBD1,TRBJ1-2,few,TGTGCCAGCAGCCGACAGGGGAATGGCTACACCTTC,CASSRQGNGYTF
TRBV5-5,NA,TRBJ2-7,NA,TGTGCCAGCAGCTTGCCCCACTCCTACGAGCAGTACTTC,CASSLPHSYEQYF
TRBV19,NA,TRBJ1-2,NA,TGTGCCAGTAGTCTCACCACAGGGATCGGTTGGGGCTACACCTTC,CASSLTTGIGWGYTF
TRBV2,NA,TRBJ1-1,NA,TGTGCCAGCAGCCCAGGGTACACTGAAGCTTTCTTT,CASSPGYTEAFF
TRBV6-1,NA,TRBJ2-1,NA,TGTGCCAGCAGTGAACTTGGTGGGCAACAGTTCTTC,CASSELGGQQFF
TRBV4-3,NA,TRBJ2-7,NA,TGCGCCAGCAGCCAAGAGCGGCGGGTCTACGAGCAGTACTTC,CASSQERRVYEQYF
TRBV18,TRBD1,TRBJ1-5,NA,TGTGCCAGCTCCAGCGGACAGGGTCACAATCAGCCCCAGCATTTT,CASSSGQGHNQPQHF
TRBV7-3,TRBD1,TRBJ1-1,NA,TGTGCCAGCAGCATACAGGGGGCCCTGAACACTGAAGCTTTCTTT,CASSIQGALNTEAFF
TRBV6-5,NA,TRBJ1-6,NA,TGTGCCAGCAGTTATAATGCGAGATCTAATTCACCCCTCCACTTT,CASSYNARSNSPLHF
TRBV6-6,NA,TRBJ2-6,few,TGTGCCAGCAGTCGAGGACAGTACTCTGGGGCCAACGTCCTGACTTTC,CASSRGQYSGANVLTF
TRBV5-1,NA,TRBJ2-6,NA,TGCGCCAGCAGGAGGGACTCTGGGGCCAACGTCCTGACTTTC,CASRRDSGANVLTF
TRBV5-6,NA,TRBJ1-2,once,TGTGCCAGCGAGCTTATAACGGGATCCGGCTACACCTTC,CASELITGSGYTF
TRBV10-1,TRBD1,TRBJ1-2,NA,TGCGCCAGCAGTGCGGGACAGGTGAACTATGGCTACACCTTC,CASSAGQVNYGYTF
TRBV27,NA,TRBJ1-5,NA,TGTGCCACCCCAGGGAAGAATCAGCCCCAGCATTTT,CATPGKNQPQHF
TRBV5-1,NA,TRBJ1-2,NA,TGCGCCAGCAGCTTGGGCGGAACTAACTATGGCTACACCTTC,CASSLGGTNYGYTF
TRBV15,TRBD1,TRBJ1-1,once,TGTGCCACCAGCAGAGATTATCACGACAGGGGGGACACTGAAGCTTTCTTT,CATSRDYHDRGDTEAFF
TRBV5-6,TRBD1,TRBJ1-6,NA,TGTGCCAGCAGCTTCGGGACAGATTCACCCCTCCACTTT,CASSFGTDSPLHF
TRBV19,TRBD2,TRBJ2-3,NA,TGTGCCAGTAGTCCCCGTCGGGCGGGGGTTCCCACAGATACGCAGTATTTT,CASSPRRAGVPTDTQYF
TRBV2,NA,TRBJ1-5,NA,TGTGCCAGCAGTGCGGACAGTTCCAATCAGCCCCAGCATTTT,CASSADSSNQPQHF
TRBV6-5,TRBD1,TRBJ1-5,few,TGTGCCAGCAGGGGACAGGGTAGCAATCAGCCCCAGCATTTT,CASRGQGSNQPQHF
TRBV7-6,TRBD1,TRBJ2-3,once,TGTGCCAGCAGCTTAGCCCGACAGGGCTCAGATACGCAGTATTTT,CASSLARQGSDTQYF
TRBV6-5,TRBD1,TRBJ1-1,NA,TGTGCCAGCAGTTACGCCAGGGGGCGAGCTGAAGCTTTCTTT,CASSYARGRAEAFF
TRBV4-1,TRBD1,TRBJ2-2,NA,TGCGCCAGCAGCCAAGCGTATGGACAGGGGGCGAGGAACACCGGGGAGCTGTTTTTT,CASSQAYGQGARNTGELFF
TRBV6-1,NA,TRBJ2-7,NA,TGTGCCAGCAGTCAGGGGTGGGGGGGCGGCGAGCAGTACTTC,CASSQGWGGGEQYF
TRBV7-9,TRBD2,TRBJ2-7,NA,TGTGCCAGCAGCTTGAAGCGGGGGGTGGGGGAGCAGTACTTC,CASSLKRGVGEQYF
TRBV5-4,TRBD1,TRBJ1-1,NA,TGTGCCAGCAGCTTCGACAGGGTCGGGATCCTTCACACTGAAGCTTTCTTT,CASSFDRVGILHTEAFF
TRBV13,NA,TRBJ2-1,once,TGTGCCAGCGGGCTCAGGGGGGTCTACAATGAGCAGTTCTTC,CASGLRGVYNEQFF
TRBV5-1,NA,TRBJ1-1,NA,TGCGCCAGCAGCCCAGCAGGGTTCATGAACACTGAAGCTTTCTTT,CASSPAGFMNTEAFF
TRBV5-8,TRBD1,TRBJ2-7,once,TGTGCCAGCAGCTTCCGGGACAGTCGCTACGAGCAGTACTTC,CASSFRDSRYEQYF
TRBV30,TRBD1,TRBJ1-6,NA,TGTGCCTGGGCCTTAACAGAGGGGACAGCGAATTCACCCCTCCACTTT,CAWALTEGTANSPLHF
TRBV27,NA,TRBJ2-1,once,TGTGCCAGCAGTTCAAACGCTGAAGGGGATGAGCAGTTCTTC,CASSSNAEGDEQFF
TRBV28,TRBD1,TRBJ2-7,NA,TGTGCCAGCAGACTTGGGGACAGGGCAACCTACGAGCAGTACTTC,CASRLGDRATYEQYF
TRBV15,NA,TRBJ1-1,NA,TGTGCCACCAGCAGAGATCTAACAGCCTTGAACACTGAAGCTTTCTTT,CATSRDLTALNTEAFF
TRBV6-6,TRBD2,TRBJ2-3,NA,TGTGCCAGCAGTAAAAGCGGGGTGCGGGCAGATACGCAGTATTTT,CASSKSGVRADTQYF
TRBV23-1,NA,TRBJ1-5,few,TGCGCCAGCAGTTGCAGGGTTAGGGATCAGCCCCAGCATTTT,CASSCRVRDQPQHF